The 27 T cell receptor beta chains in this list originate from one sample, sequenced in a study of T cell repertoires in cytomegalovirus infection. These receptors have no identified antigens. TCRdb processed the reads anew with MiXCR; each CDR3 protein has one entry. The table has 60,000 to 85,000 distinct CDR3 sequences, 20% to 25% seen once. Sequencing was performed on PBMCs, sequenced either directly or after in vitro stimulation (not recorded which). Every receptor here comes from a human donor in good health (CMV status not recorded). Some clones in this sample may be carry-over from other donors' samples.

This clonotype was seen more than once but under ten times. The CDR3: CASSATGLATSYEQYF. CDR3 DNA: TGTGCCAGCAGCGCGACAGGACTCGCAACCTCCTACGAGCAGTACTTC. The rearrangement joins TRBV7-2 to TRBJ2-7; TRBD1 might be the D (6 bases). The V gene's germline CDR1 is SGHTA and CDR2 FQGNSA. The CDR3 extends over 16 amino acids. Trimming pared 5 bases from V and 0 bases from J, leaving 17 bases between. Filled out from reference TRBV7-2 and TRBJ2-7, the complete variable domain reads GAGVSQSPSNKVTEKGKDVELRCDPISGHTALYWYRQSLGQGLEFLIYFQGNSAPDKSGLPSDRFSAERTGGSVSTLTIQRTQQEDSAVYLCASSATGLATSYEQYFGPGTRLTVT.

V is TRBV7-2 and J is TRBJ2-3, with 9 bases identical to TRBD1. The ends lost 4 bases at V and 6 bases at J; junction bases unmatched: 8. This CDR3 contains 15 residues. CDR1 and CDR2 (germline): SGHTA, FQGNSA. CDR3: CASSSLTGGGDTQYF. CDR3 DNA: TGTGCCAGCAGCTCCTTGACAGGGGGGGGGGATACGCAGTATTTT.

This clonotype was observed many times. V and J are TRBV7-8 and TRBJ2-7, with TRBD1 identical over 9 bases. Per the germline V gene, CDR1 is SGHVS and CDR2 is FQNEAQ. The CDR3 has 13 amino acids. In nucleotides, the CDR3 is TGTGCCAGCAGCTTAGGGGGGGACAGGGCGTTTTGCGTC. It encodes CASSLGGDRAFCV.

This clonotype was seen a few times. V is TRBV4-1 and J is TRBJ2-7; tentative D call: TRBD2 (6 bases). In germline, CDR1 is MGHRA, CDR2 YSYEKL. The CDR3 loop spans 14 amino acids. Trimming removed 3 bases at V and 6 bases at J, with 15 bases between. CDR3 sequence (DNA): TGCGCCAGCAGCCATGCAGGGTGGGGGGTCGAGCAGTACTTC. This encodes CASSHAGWGVEQYF.

This clonotype has ten or more counts. The chain employs TRBV28 and TRBJ2-3, with 9 nucleotides matching TRBD2. V shed 6 bases and J 6 bases; nucleotides not matched to a gene: 4. The CDR3 length is 13 residues. CDR1 is MDHEN and CDR2 is SYDVKM in the germline V gene. The CDR3 is CASRSSGSDTQYF. The CDR3, as DNA: TGTGCCAGCAGGAGTAGCGGGAGCGATACGCAGTATTTT.

V is TRBV12-3 or TRBV12-4 and J is TRBJ2-5; the match to TRBD2 covers 12 bases. J gave up 1 base and V 5 bases, and 11 bases lay outside the gene matches. The CDR3 sequence is 18 residues long. CDR3: CASSLRTSGMDPQETQYF. In nucleotides, the CDR3 is TGTGCCAGCAGTCTCCGGACTAGCGGGATGGACCCCCAAGAGACCCAGTACTTC.

The chain recombines TRBV6-1 with TRBJ1-2, with D tentatively TRBD1 (5 bases). CDR1 is MNHNS and CDR2 is SASEGT in the germline V gene. V was clipped by 5 bases and J by 4 bases, with 14 bases between them. The CDR3 is 14 residues long. This chain's CDR3 is CASSWGDSRYGYTF. Written as DNA, the CDR3 is TGTGCCAGCAGTTGGGGAGACAGTCGCTATGGCTACACCTTC.

At least ten counts were recorded for this clonotype. The chain links TRBV11-2 to TRBJ2-7; no definite D call. The CDR3 runs 13 residues. Per the germline V gene, CDR1 is SGHAT and CDR2 is FQNNGV. V lost 5 bases and J 6 bases, leaving 14 bases between the germline ends. CDR3 in DNA: TGTGCCAGCAGCACCCCTGGGCCGGTCGAGCAGTACTTC. It codes for CASSTPGPVEQYF.

This clonotype was observed a few times. CDR3: CASSPVWSSTDTQYF. The CDR3 DNA follows: TGTGCCAGCAGCCCGGTATGGTCTAGCACAGATACGCAGTATTTT. The chain joins TRBV11-2 to TRBJ2-3; D gene ambiguous. Per germline, CDR1 SGHAT and CDR2 FQNNGV. V dropped 5 bases and J dropped 0 bases, with 12 bases sitting between them. CDR3 length: 15 residues.

V and J are TRBV27 and TRBJ2-7; D uncertain. Germline V lookup: CDR1 MNHEY, CDR2 SMNVEV (reference sequence). This CDR3 spans 12 amino acids. Deletions cut 5 bases from V and 1 base from J, with 6 bases between. The CDR3 DNA sequence: TGTGCCAGCAGTCAGAATTCCTACGAGCAGTACTTC. It encodes CASSQNSYEQYF.

This clonotype was picked up many times. The chain is built from TRBV7-3 and TRBJ2-2; 8 bases are a match to TRBD2. Per germline, CDR1 SGHTA and CDR2 FQGTGA. V dropped 5 bases and J dropped 0; count of bases not matched to a gene: 11. This CDR3 is 18 amino acids long. The CDR3 is CASSPQRVAGTNTGELFF. CDR3 coding DNA: TGTGCCAGCAGCCCACAGAGGGTAGCGGGAACGAACACCGGGGAGCTGTTTTTT.

This clonotype was seen ten or more times. This rearrangement joins TRBV7-8 to TRBJ2-5, with 9 bases fitting TRBD1. The CDR3 is made up of 16 amino acids. Germline loops: CDR1 SGHVS, CDR2 FQNEAQ. The junction had 11 bases not matched to a gene; V was cut back by 2 bases and J by 7 bases. This CDR3 reads CASSLNPLQGAVTQYF. DNA for the CDR3: TGTGCCAGCAGCTTAAACCCCCTACAGGGGGCTGTGACCCAGTACTTC.

The gene calls are TRBV7-2 and TRBJ1-5; 9 bases are shared with TRBD1. Looked up from germline, CDR1 is SGHTA and CDR2 is FQGNSA. This CDR3 contains 15 residues. V shed 4 bases, J shed 4 bases, and the junction held 5 bases outside the gene matches. Here the CDR3 reads CASSSGQGGNQPQHF. The CDR3 region has the DNA TGTGCCAGCAGCTCGGGACAGGGTGGAAATCAGCCCCAGCATTTT.

The genes are TRBV27 and TRBJ1-5; no clear D. The germline V and J ends were trimmed by 5 bases and 0 bases, with 8 bases remaining between them. This CDR3 region has 14 residues. Germline-derived CDR1 and CDR2 are MNHEY and SMNVEV (reference sequence). The CDR3 DNA sequence: TGTGCCAGCAGTCCCCATAATAGCAATCAGCCCCAGCATTTT. This sequence encodes CASSPHNSNQPQHF.

This clonotype was counted only a few times. The chain uses TRBV7-2 and TRBJ2-7; D assignment may be TRBD1 or TRBD2 (5 bases each). The germline V and J ends were trimmed by 6 bases and 2 bases, with 17 bases remaining between them. The CDR3 loop spans 15 amino acids. Germline CDR1 SGHTA, CDR2 FQGNSA. CDR3 amino acids: CASSPGTESPYEQYF. Written as DNA, the CDR3 is TGTGCCAGCAGTCCCGGGACGGAGAGTCCCTACGAGCAGTACTTC.

In this sample, this clonotype turned up many times. V gene TRBV7-8 combines with J gene TRBJ2-1, with TRBD2 matching 12 bases. The germline V gene encodes CDR1 SGHVS and CDR2 FQNEAQ. This CDR3 is 17 amino acids long. V lost 4 bases and J lost 12; bases outside the gene matches: 16. Here the CDR3 reads CASSSGLAGTLRGGQFF. The DNA of the CDR3 is TGTGCCAGCAGCTCAGGACTAGCGGGGACGTTAAGGGGAGGGCAGTTCTTC.

This clonotype was seen at least ten times. This chain joins TRBV7-8 and TRBJ2-1; D is perhaps TRBD1 (6 bases). The CDR3 loop spans 11 amino acids. Germline-derived CDR1 and CDR2 are SGHVS and FQNEAQ. The V end was cut by 2 bases, the J end by 10 bases, with 6 bases between. In nucleotides, the CDR3 is TGTGCCAGCAGCTTAACAGGGGAGCAGTTCTTC. Residues: CASSLTGEQFF. The full variable domain, completed using reference TRBV7-8 and TRBJ2-1, is GAGVSQSPRYKVAKRGQDVALRCDPISGHVSLFWYQQALGQGPEFLTYFQNEAQLDKSGLPSDRFFAERPEGSVSTLKIQRTQQEDSAVYLCASSLTGEQFFGPGTRLTVL.

This clonotype was found many times. This rearrangement joins TRBV6-1 to TRBJ1-2; TRBD1 matches at 9 bases. With 6 bases clipped from V and 5 bases from J, the junction kept 13 bases outside the gene matches. In germline, CDR1 is MNHNS, CDR2 SASEGT. This CDR3 comprises 16 residues. This chain's CDR3 is CASRDLYRGRSYGYTF. CDR3 bases: TGTGCCAGCAGGGACCTTTACAGGGGGCGAAGTTATGGCTACACCTTC.

This clonotype was picked up a small number of times. The V and J genes are TRBV19 and TRBJ2-3, with a tentative D call TRBD1 (6 bases). Trimming stripped 7 bases from V and 0 bases from J, with 14 bases between. This CDR3 is 15 amino acids long. Per the germline V gene, CDR1 is LNHDA and CDR2 is SQIVND (reference sequence). In DNA form, the CDR3 reads TGTGCCAGTAAAACAGGGACGGTGAGCACAGATACGCAGTATTTT. Its translation is CASKTGTVSTDTQYF.

The chain links TRBV5-6 to TRBJ2-3; D possibly matches TRBD1 or TRBD2 (5 bases each). The CDR3 consists of 16 residues. Trimming left V 0 bases short and J 2 bases short, with 13 bases between. In germline, CDR1 is SGHDT, CDR2 YYEEEE. The CDR3 is CASSLDRDLYTDTQYF. In nucleotides, the CDR3 is TGTGCCAGCAGCTTGGACCGGGACCTCTACACAGATACGCAGTATTTT.

This clonotype appeared many times. The gene calls are TRBV7-2 and TRBJ2-3; the D gene is possibly TRBD1 (6 bases). V was pared by 2 bases and J by 3 bases, with 15 bases between. CDR3 length: 16 amino acids. In germline, CDR1 is SGHTA, CDR2 FQGNSA. Here the CDR3 reads CASSLTGQRGTDTQYF. DNA of the CDR3: TGTGCCAGCAGCTTAACAGGACAGCGAGGGACAGATACGCAGTATTTT.

The chain employs TRBV7-3 and TRBJ2-1, with a tentative D call TRBD2 (6 bases). V shed 5 bases and J shed 6 bases, with 20 bases lying between them. The CDR3 has 16 amino acids. Germline CDR1 reads SGHTA; CDR2 reads FQGTGA. The CDR3 nucleotides read TGTGCCAGCAGCCCCCGCCGGGCCCCGGAGGGCAATGAGCAGTTCTTC. This sequence encodes CASSPRRAPEGNEQFF.

The sample holds a few counts of this clonotype. The chain couples TRBV11-3 to TRBJ2-2, with TRBD2 matching 8 bases. V was pared by 5 bases and J by 6 bases, with 5 bases of the junction left unmatched. The CDR3 totals 14 residues. Germline assignment: CDR1 SGHNT and CDR2 YENEEA. CDR3 sequence: CASSPGGFAGELFF. The CDR3 DNA follows: TGTGCCAGCAGCCCGGGGGGGTTTGCCGGGGAGCTGTTTTTT.

The chain recombines TRBV5-1 with TRBJ1-1; D remains unclear. V lost 2 bases to trimming and J lost 1 base, with 6 bases between them. Germline assignment: CDR1 SGHRS and CDR2 YFSETQ. The CDR3 spans 13 residues. CDR3 sequence reads: CASSFGWNTEAFF. The DNA for the CDR3 is TGCGCCAGCAGCTTTGGGTGGAACACTGAAGCTTTCTTT. The variable domain in full, with the rest retrieved from reference TRBV5-1 and TRBJ1-1, is KAGVTQTPRYLIKTRGQQVTLSCSPISGHRSVSWYQQTPGQGLQFLFEYFSETQRNKGNFPGRFSGRQFSNSRSEMNVSTLELGDSALYLCASSFGWNTEAFFGQGTRLTVV.

This sequence joins TRBV12-3 or TRBV12-4 and TRBJ2-3, with TRBD2 as a possible D gene (5 bases). CDR3 length: 14 amino acids. V lost 6 bases and J lost 3, with 13 bases in between. CDR3 in DNA: TGTGCCAGCAGAGGAAGGAGGCAAACAGATACGCAGTATTTT. It yields the protein CASRGRRQTDTQYF.

The CDR3: CASSINRDEAFF. The DNA for the CDR3 is TGTGCCAGCAGCATAAATAGGGATGAAGCTTTCTTT. This rearrangement joins TRBV13 to TRBJ1-1; no definite D call. V was shortened by 5 bases and J by 7 bases, with 11 bases between the two germline ends. Germline CDR1 reads PRHDT; CDR2 reads FYEKMQ (reference sequence). CDR3 size: 12 residues.

J is TRBJ2-5 and V is TRBV30; D is perhaps TRBD1 (6 bases). Germline CDR1 GTSNPN, CDR2 SVGIG (reference sequence). The CDR3 has 13 residues. The V end lost 3 bases, the J end lost 6 bases, and 14 bases lay between the germline ends. The CDR3 region has the DNA TGTGCCTGGAGCCTACAGGGTTTGAAGACCCAGTACTTC. Protein product: CAWSLQGLKTQYF.